What follows are 25 T cell receptor beta chains derived from one specimen sequenced in a study of T cell responses to AZD1222 COVID-19 vaccine. Sequencing used immunoSEQ multiplex PCR; TCRdb keeps in-frame clones, though not all of them. The profile shows 30,000 to 35,000 clones, about 80% of them singletons. The specimen comprised peripheral blood, sampled 28 days after the second AZD1222 dose. The receptors shown here come from an adult who received the AZD1222 COVID-19 vaccine.

The chain joins TRBV21-1 to TRBJ2-1. TRBV21-1 counts as a pseudogene. This CDR3 region has 17 residues. In nucleotides, the CDR3 is TGTGCCAGCAGCAAAAAGGGTCAAGGGCCTTCCTACAATGAGCAGTTCTTC. Translation gives CASSKKGQGPSYNEQFF.

The genes are TRBV3-1 (or the pseudogene TRBV3-2) and TRBJ1-6; a possible D gene is TRBD1 (5 bases). Trimming pared 4 bases from V and 11 bases from J, leaving 21 bases between. Germline-derived CDR1 and CDR2 are LGHDT and YNNKEL (reference sequence). The CDR3 length is 16 residues. Here the CDR3 DNA reads TGTGCCAGCAGCCCACTCCTCGGGGCAGGGCTAACACCCCTCCACTTT. This gives the protein CASSPLLGAGLTPLHF.

The chain combines TRBV24-1 with TRBJ1-3, with TRBD1 as a possible D gene (6 bases). The CDR3 is made up of 17 amino acids. From germline, CDR1 is KGHDR and CDR2 SFDVKD. V lost 3 bases and J lost 0, with 14 bases in between. The CDR3 region has the DNA TGTGCCACCAGTGATGGGGGGCGCGGGCACTCTGGAAACACCATATATTTT. As protein: CATSDGGRGHSGNTIYF.

The V call is TRBV7-2, the J call TRBJ1-2, with TRBD1 matching over 9 bases. This CDR3 region has 14 residues. Germline loops: CDR1 SGHTA, CDR2 FQGNSA. V shed 5 bases and J 4 bases; nucleotides not matched to a gene: 5. The CDR3 sequence is CASSLQGAGYGYTF. The CDR3 nucleotides read TGTGCCAGCAGCCTACAGGGGGCGGGCTATGGCTACACCTTC.

The chain uses TRBV9 and TRBJ1-4, with D maybe TRBD1 (5 bases). There are 15 residues in the CDR3. Between the trimmed V and J ends, which lost 4 bases and 6 bases, there was a span of 16 bases. Germline V gene sequence: CDR1 SGDLS, CDR2 YYNGEE. CDR3 region: CASSPTRGWDEKLFF. DNA for the CDR3: TGTGCCAGCAGCCCCACGAGGGGTTGGGATGAAAAACTGTTTTTT. The variable domain in full, with the rest retrieved from reference TRBV9 and TRBJ1-4, is DSGVTQTPKHLITATGQRVTLRCSPRSGDLSVYWYQQSLDQGLQFLIQYYNGEERAKGNILERFSAQQFPDLHSELNLSSLELGDSALYFCASSPTRGWDEKLFFGSGTQLSVL.

The rearrangement links TRBV10-1 to TRBJ1-2; D call uncertain. CDR1 and CDR2 (germline): WNHNN, SYGVQD (reference sequence). The V end lost 6 bases, the J end lost 8 bases, and 16 bases lay between the germline ends. This CDR3 comprises 13 residues. CDR3: CASSQDLNGGYTF. CDR3 in DNA: TGCGCCAGCAGCCAGGACTTAAACGGGGGCTACACCTTC.

DNA for the CDR3: TGTGCCAGCTCATACGGGACAACCTACGAGCAGTACGTC. This translates into CASSYGTTYEQYV. The chain combines TRBV18 with TRBJ2-7, with D possibly matching TRBD1 (6 bases). The V end was cut by 5 bases, the J end by 2 bases, with 10 bases between. Germline V gene data show CDR1 as KGHSH and CDR2 as LQKENI. This CDR3 spans 13 amino acids.

The chain carries TRBV24-1 and TRBJ1-1, with 8 bases aligning to TRBD1. This CDR3 region has 15 residues. V shed 4 bases, J shed 6 bases, and the junction held 9 bases outside the gene matches. CDR1 is KGHDR, CDR2 SFDVKD, per germline. For the CDR3, the DNA is TGTGCCACCAGTGACTCCCGACAGGGGCGGCCTGAAGCTTTCTTT. This codes for CATSDSRQGRPEAFF.

This rearrangement joins TRBV11-2 to TRBJ2-5, with D possibly TRBD1 on 7 matching bases. The CDR3 consists of 16 residues. Deletions cut 3 bases from V and 3 bases from J, with 17 bases between. Per the germline V gene, CDR1 is SGHAT and CDR2 is FQNNGV. The CDR3, as DNA: TGTGCCAGCAGCTTGGAGGGACAGACGGGGGAAGAGACCCAGTACTTC. This encodes CASSLEGQTGEETQYF.

This sequence joins TRBV7-3 and TRBJ2-3, with 7 bases lining up with TRBD2. Per the germline V gene, CDR1 is SGHTA and CDR2 is FQGTGA. This CDR3 has 16 amino acids. J gave up 2 bases and V 5 bases, and 10 bases lay outside the gene matches. The CDR3 DNA follows: TGTGCCAGCAGCCCGACTCGAGCGGGACCCACAGATACGCAGTATTTT. This translates into CASSPTRAGPTDTQYF.

J is TRBJ1-2 and V is TRBV12-3 or TRBV12-4; D unclear. This CDR3 has 12 residues. V was trimmed by 3 bases and J by 4 bases, leaving 6 bases between them. CDR3 bases: TGTGCCAGCAGTTTTTCTCCCTATGGCTACACCTTC. Encoded protein: CASSFSPYGYTF.

This rearrangement joins TRBV30 to TRBJ1-1; no firm D call. V was pared by 0 bases and J by 6 bases, with 11 bases between. The length of the CDR3 is 13 residues. Germline CDR1 and CDR2: GTSNPN and SVGIG (reference sequence). The CDR3 here is CAWSVLGMAEAFF. The CDR3, as DNA: TGTGCCTGGAGTGTCCTGGGTATGGCTGAAGCTTTCTTT.

This clone was recorded only once. The chain employs TRBV19 and TRBJ1-1, with 9 bases aligning to TRBD1. V dropped 5 bases and J dropped 3; count of bases not matched to a gene: 7. The CDR3 totals 15 residues. Per germline, CDR1 LNHDA and CDR2 SQIVND (reference sequence). The CDR3, as DNA: TGTGCCAGTAGTGGGCCGGACAGGGGCCACACTGAAGCTTTCTTT. Translation: CASSGPDRGHTEAFF.

This clone occurred once. The chain is built from TRBV3-1 (or the pseudogene TRBV3-2) and TRBJ1-5, with 9 bases lining up with TRBD1. Germline trimming cut 1 base from V and 4 bases from J; bases unmatched to any gene: 2. Germline V CDR1 and CDR2: LGHDT, YNNKEL (reference sequence). The CDR3 totals 15 residues. The CDR3 spells CASSQGTGENQPQHF. DNA for the CDR3: TGTGCCAGCAGCCAAGGGACAGGGGAAAATCAGCCCCAGCATTTT.

The chain couples TRBV3-1 (or the pseudogene TRBV3-2) to TRBJ2-1; 9 bases map to TRBD2. This CDR3 comprises 14 residues. Per germline, CDR1 LGHDT and CDR2 YNNKEL (reference sequence). V gave up 2 bases and J gave up 5 bases; unmatched junction bases: 1. The CDR3 spells CASSQRLADNEQFF. The DNA for the CDR3 is TGTGCCAGCAGCCAACGACTAGCGGACAATGAGCAGTTCTTC.

V usage is TRBV6-2 or TRBV6-3 and J usage is TRBJ2-3; 9 bases match TRBD2. The CDR3 is made up of 16 amino acids. Germline V gene sequence: CDR1 MNHEY, CDR2 SVGEGT. The trim removed 6 bases at V and 0 bases at J, leaving 7 bases unmatched. The CDR3 coding sequence is TGTGCCAGCAGCTTTACTAGCGGGCCTAGCACAGATACGCAGTATTTT. Its translation: CASSFTSGPSTDTQYF.

The chain couples TRBV10-3 to TRBJ1-5; 9 positions match TRBD1. V lost 8 bases to trimming and J lost 2 bases; unmatched junction nucleotides: 25. The germline CDR1 and CDR2 sequences are ENHRY and SYGVKD. This CDR3 region has 21 residues. CDR3 residues: CAIFWDRVKTAPNSGNQPQHF. The CDR3 DNA reads as TGTGCCATCTTCTGGGACAGGGTGAAAACCGCCCCGAATAGCGGCAATCAGCCCCAGCATTTT.

The V call is TRBV2, the J call TRBJ2-1; 7 bases map to TRBD2. The trim removed 5 bases at V and 6 bases at J, leaving 7 bases unmatched. The CDR3 length is 14 residues. The V gene's germline CDR1 is SNHLY and CDR2 FYNNEI. The CDR3 loop is CASSIAGLGNEQFF. The CDR3 DNA sequence: TGTGCCAGCAGTATAGCGGGCCTGGGCAATGAGCAGTTCTTC.

The V gene is TRBV5-1, the J gene TRBJ1-1; tentative D call: TRBD1 (5 bases). The CDR3 consists of 14 residues. Germline V gene data show CDR1 as SGHRS and CDR2 as YFSETQ. Trimming took 0 bases from V and 1 from J, leaving 7 bases between them. CDR3 nucleotides: TGCGCCAGCAGCTTGGACCAGGGGAACACTGAAGCTTTCTTT. This sequence encodes CASSLDQGNTEAFF.

There are a few counts of this clone. V usage is TRBV5-1 and J usage is TRBJ2-2; 9 bases align to TRBD1. Trimming cost V 4 bases and J 4 bases; bases outside gene matches: 8. Germline CDR1 reads SGHRS; CDR2 reads YFSETQ. CDR3 length: 16 amino acids. The CDR3 spells CASSPAQGATTGELFF. The CDR3 bases are TGCGCCAGCAGCCCGGCACAGGGGGCAACCACCGGGGAGCTGTTTTTT.

The V gene is TRBV7-2, the J gene TRBJ2-1; TRBD2 matches at 7 bases. Germline V gene sequence: CDR1 SGHTA, CDR2 FQGNSA. The CDR3 totals 16 residues. Germline trimming cut 2 bases from V and 4 bases from J; bases unmatched to any gene: 8. The CDR3 sequence: CASSLRGLAVYNEQFF. The CDR3 DNA follows: TGTGCCAGCAGCTTACGTGGGCTAGCGGTGTACAATGAGCAGTTCTTC.

The chain couples TRBV7-2 to TRBJ2-5; no clear D. The CDR3 extends over 15 amino acids. CDR1 and CDR2 (germline): SGHTA, FQGNSA. V was cut by 1 base and J by 5 bases, with 14 bases left in between. The CDR3 here is CASSLERSYYETQYF. CDR3 nucleotides: TGTGCCAGCAGCTTAGAGCGCTCTTATTACGAGACCCAGTACTTC.

The gene calls are TRBV6-2 or TRBV6-3 and TRBJ1-1; tentatively, D is TRBD1 (6 bases). This CDR3 has 15 residues. Trimming cost V 7 bases and J 4 bases, with 19 bases left between them. Germline V gives CDR1 MNHEY, CDR2 SVGEGT. Here the CDR3 reads CASTPLGGGGTEAFF. The CDR3 DNA follows: TGTGCCAGCACCCCGTTGGGGGGAGGGGGCACTGAAGCTTTCTTT.

Comments on this clone: Other DNA sequences in this sample translate to the same CDR3. CDR3 in amino acids: CASSLPEGETQYF. CDR3 DNA: TGTGCCAGCAGTTTACCCGAAGGGGAGACCCAGTACTTC. The chain employs TRBV12-3 or TRBV12-4 and TRBJ2-5; D is uncertain. With 2 bases removed from V and 5 bases from J, the gap between germline ends came to 9 bases. The CDR3 runs 13 residues.

V gene TRBV6-4 combines with J gene TRBJ1-1; no definite D call. The CDR3 has 9 residues. CDR1 and CDR2 (germline): MRHNA, SNTAGT. The ends were cut back, 8 bases at V and 10 bases at J, with 8 bases in the middle. Here the CDR3 DNA reads TGTGCCAGCGGATACACAGCTTTCTTT. This translates into CASGYTAFF.